This is a list of T cell receptor beta chains from one sample in a study of T cell repertoires in cytomegalovirus infection. TCRdb re-called the reads with MiXCR, one entry per CDR3 protein. Here the sample spans roughly 230,000 distinct CDR3 sequences, roughly 22% being singletons. The sequencing input was CD8+ T cells from PBMCs. These receptors were taken from a human donor in good health (CMV status not recorded). Some clones in this sample may be carry-over from other donors' samples. Both conserved end residues are part of each CDR3. Fields, in order: V gene, J gene, D gene, clone size, CDR3 DNA, CDR3 protein. The D gene is left open where the match is weak. Clone size appears in some rows only: once, few, many, or a class for an expanded clone.

v_call: TRBV7-6
j_call: TRBJ1-1
d_call: -
clone_size: many
cdr3_nt: TGTGCCAGCAGCTTTGGGCGGAATGAAGCTTTCTTT
cdr3_aa: CASSFGRNEAFF

v_call: TRBV25-1
j_call: TRBJ1-5
d_call: TRBD1
clone_size: -
cdr3_nt: TGTGCCAGCAGTGAAGCCTGGACAGGGTGGAATCAGCCCCAGCATTTT
cdr3_aa: CASSEAWTGWNQPQHF

v_call: TRBV7-9
j_call: TRBJ2-1
d_call: -
clone_size: -
cdr3_nt: TGTGCCAGCAGCTTATATGTGGGAAATGAGCAGTTCTTC
cdr3_aa: CASSLYVGNEQFF

v_call: TRBV7-2
j_call: TRBJ2-5
d_call: TRBD2
clone_size: many
cdr3_nt: TGTGCCAGCAGCTCGGGACTACTCCAAGAGACCCAGTACTTC
cdr3_aa: CASSSGLLQETQYF

v_call: TRBV11-2
j_call: TRBJ1-1
d_call: -
clone_size: -
cdr3_nt: TGTGCCAGCAGCTGGGGACTGACGAACACTGAAGCTTTCTTT
cdr3_aa: CASSWGLTNTEAFF

v_call: TRBV20-1
j_call: TRBJ2-1
d_call: TRBD2
clone_size: -
cdr3_nt: TGCAGTGCTAGCGGGGGGTTATACAATGAGCAGTTCTTC
cdr3_aa: CSASGGLYNEQFF

v_call: TRBV29-1
j_call: TRBJ2-7
d_call: -
clone_size: few
cdr3_nt: TGCAGCGCAGAAGACAACTACGAGCAGTACTTC
cdr3_aa: CSAEDNYEQYF

v_call: TRBV6-5
j_call: TRBJ2-5
d_call: -
clone_size: few
cdr3_nt: TGTGCCAGCAGTTACGGGGGACTGGCCCAAGAGACCCAGTACTTC
cdr3_aa: CASSYGGLAQETQYF

v_call: TRBV5-6
j_call: TRBJ2-1
d_call: -
clone_size: -
cdr3_nt: TGTGCCAGCAGCTTGATTAGGAATATTGGCCATGAGCAGTTCTTC
cdr3_aa: CASSLIRNIGHEQFF

v_call: TRBV27
j_call: TRBJ2-3
d_call: TRBD2
clone_size: -
cdr3_nt: TGTGCCCGACGGCTCCTAACTAGCGGAAAAGTGGCAATCACAGATACGCAGTATTTT
cdr3_aa: CARRLLTSGKVAITDTQYF

v_call: TRBV13
j_call: TRBJ1-5
d_call: -
clone_size: many
cdr3_nt: TGTGCCAGCAGCGTGGGGATTAGCAATCAGCCCCAGCATTTT
cdr3_aa: CASSVGISNQPQHF

v_call: TRBV28
j_call: TRBJ1-4
d_call: -
clone_size: few
cdr3_nt: TGTGCCAGCAGCAAACCCTTCGTGGGGGCAACTAATGAAAAACTGTTTTTT
cdr3_aa: CASSKPFVGATNEKLFF

v_call: TRBV14
j_call: TRBJ2-6
d_call: TRBD2
clone_size: -
cdr3_nt: TGTGCCAGCAGCCCCGGACTAGCGGGGACCGGGGCCAACGTCCTGACTTTC
cdr3_aa: CASSPGLAGTGANVLTF

v_call: TRBV2
j_call: TRBJ2-2
d_call: TRBD1
clone_size: few
cdr3_nt: TGTGCCAGCAGCGACAGGGGGCTTAACGGGGAGCTGTTTTTT
cdr3_aa: CASSDRGLNGELFF

v_call: TRBV7-9
j_call: TRBJ1-1
d_call: -
clone_size: -
cdr3_nt: TGTGCCAGCAGCTTAGGGGACCACCATGGGGCTTTCTTT
cdr3_aa: CASSLGDHHGAFF

v_call: TRBV29-1
j_call: TRBJ1-3
d_call: -
clone_size: -
cdr3_nt: TGCAGCGTTGAGATCCGGCTGCTCTCTGGAAACACCATATATTTT
cdr3_aa: CSVEIRLLSGNTIYF

v_call: TRBV9
j_call: TRBJ2-1
d_call: -
clone_size: -
cdr3_nt: TGTGCCAGCAGCGACACTAGTGTCTCCTACAATGAGCAGTTCTTC
cdr3_aa: CASSDTSVSYNEQFF

v_call: TRBV19
j_call: TRBJ2-7
d_call: -
clone_size: -
cdr3_nt: TGTGCCAGTAGTTGGACGCTATCCTACGAGCAGTACTTC
cdr3_aa: CASSWTLSYEQYF

v_call: TRBV6-1
j_call: TRBJ2-7
d_call: -
clone_size: many
cdr3_nt: TGTGCCAGCAGTACCCTCTACTACGAGCAGTACTTC
cdr3_aa: CASSTLYYEQYF

v_call: TRBV27
j_call: TRBJ1-2
d_call: -
clone_size: -
cdr3_nt: TGTGCCAGCAGTTTATCGAGCGGACATCCCTCCGGCTACACCTTC
cdr3_aa: CASSLSSGHPSGYTF

v_call: TRBV7-2
j_call: TRBJ1-2
d_call: -
clone_size: -
cdr3_nt: TGTGCCAGCAGCTTAGAACAGGGTCTCCACTATGGCTACACCTTC
cdr3_aa: CASSLEQGLHYGYTF

v_call: TRBV7-8
j_call: TRBJ2-3
d_call: TRBD1
clone_size: -
cdr3_nt: TGTGCCAGCAGCTTAGGAACAGGGGGCCGAGATACGCAGTATTTT
cdr3_aa: CASSLGTGGRDTQYF

v_call: TRBV19
j_call: TRBJ2-1
d_call: -
clone_size: -
cdr3_nt: TGTGCCAGTAGTTTCCTCGGGTCCCCGAGCTCCTACAATGAGCAGTTCTTC
cdr3_aa: CASSFLGSPSSYNEQFF

v_call: TRBV2
j_call: TRBJ1-1
d_call: -
clone_size: -
cdr3_nt: TGTGCCAGCCATACAGGGAACACTGAAGCTTTCTTT
cdr3_aa: CASHTGNTEAFF

v_call: TRBV5-5
j_call: TRBJ1-3
d_call: -
clone_size: many
cdr3_nt: TGTGCCAGCAGCTTGGGACCGAGGGACTCTGGAAACACCATATATTTT
cdr3_aa: CASSLGPRDSGNTIYF

v_call: TRBV9
j_call: TRBJ2-5
d_call: -
clone_size: -
cdr3_nt: TGTGCCAGCAGCGCCTCGGGCGGCGGGGAGACCCAGTACTTC
cdr3_aa: CASSASGGGETQYF

v_call: TRBV7-2
j_call: TRBJ2-5
d_call: TRBD2
clone_size: many
cdr3_nt: TGTGCCAGCAGCTTATGGGGACTAGCGGGGGCACAGACCCAGTACTTC
cdr3_aa: CASSLWGLAGAQTQYF